The sequence of this T cell receptor beta chain was determined in a study of tumor and adjacent non-tumor tissue in lung cancer. As for the study in general: Patients comprised 12 adenocarcinoma, a couple of squamous cell carcinoma and 1 small cell lung cancer. Patients were aged roughly 31 to 76, some 10 men and roughly 5 women, stage I to III. The study's findings and limits: In normal lung, the top 100 clones were significantly more dominant than in tumor.

This clonotype appeared many times. What it binds is unknown. RNA was extracted from bulk tissue without any cell sorting. Distant lung tissue was collected more than 3 cm away from the tumor edge. The library came from three nested PCR rounds adapted from ARM-PCR protocols. TCRdb used MiXCR to reprocess the multiplex PCR reads, holding one entry per CDR3 protein. The table has under 95,000 distinct CDR3 sequences, 80% to 90% seen once. Sequenced material: distant non-tumor lung tissue. The clonotype comes from a man in his sixties with non-small cell lung cancer.

The CDR3 spells CSASRDSSSGHTQYF. Written as DNA, the CDR3 is TGCAGTGCTAGCCGGGACTCATCATCGGGGCATACGCAGTATTTT. The V call is TRBV20-1, the J call TRBJ2-3, with a weak D call TRBD2 (6 bases). Looked up from germline, CDR1 is DFQATT and CDR2 is SNEGSKA (reference sequence). The CDR3 consists of 15 residues. The germline V and J ends were trimmed by 3 bases and 7 bases, with 20 bases remaining between them.